This T cell receptor (beta chain) was identified in a study of blood T cell repertoires in COVID-19. Method: immunoSEQ multiplex PCR; TCRdb's copy keeps in-frame clones and lacks some. Seen here are some 150,000 clones, around four fifths observed once, and the top ten hold approximately 40%. Germline-derived CDR1 and CDR2 are LGHNA and YSLEER. This CDR3 region has 17 residues. The germline V and J ends were trimmed by 0 bases and 1 base, with 15 bases remaining between them. The sample taken for sequencing was peripheral blood. This receptor was taken from a human donor in a cohort sampled during active COVID-19. The chain joins TRBV4-3 to TRBJ1-1; D gene unclear. CDR3 in DNA: TGCGCCAGCAGCCAAGATCGGATGGGGAGTACGAACACTGAAGCTTTCTTT. Encoded protein: CASSQDRMGSTNTEAFF.